Listed here are 16 T cell receptor beta chains from one sample, sequenced in a study of early T cells in non-severe SARS-CoV-2 infection. TCRdb processed the 5' RACE reads anew with MiXCR; each CDR3 protein has one entry. Here the sample spans more than 55,000 distinct CDR3 sequences, roughly 13% being singletons. The source material was whole blood. The source is an adult who was a healthcare worker with PCR-confirmed SARS-CoV-2 infection or an uninfected control (not recorded which).

This clonotype was counted many times. The chain employs TRBV27 and TRBJ2-6, with no clear D. V was shortened by 3 bases and J by 1 base, with 4 bases between the two germline ends. This CDR3 has 14 amino acids. CDR1 and CDR2 (germline): MNHEY, SMNVEV (reference sequence). In DNA, the CDR3 is TGTGCCAGCAGTTTCGGTTCTGGGGCCAACGTCCTGACTTTC. It codes for CASSFGSGANVLTF. Supplemented by reference TRBV27 and TRBJ2-6, the full variable domain reads EAQVTQNPRYLITVTGKKLTVTCSQNMNHEYMSWYRQDPGLGLRQIYYSMNVEVTDKGDVPEGYKVSRKEKRNFPLILESPSPNQTSLYFCASSFGSGANVLTFGAGSRLTVL.

This clonotype was observed at least ten times. The chain links TRBV11-2 to TRBJ2-4; D assignment may be TRBD1 or TRBD2 (7 bases each). The V end lost 2 bases, the J end lost 2 bases, and 13 bases lay between the germline ends. This CDR3 has 16 residues. CDR1 is SGHAT and CDR2 is FQNNGV in the germline V gene. The CDR3 loop is CASSLSGGDTKNIQYF. In DNA form, the CDR3 reads TGTGCCAGCAGCTTATCAGGGGGGGATACCAAAAACATTCAGTACTTC.

The chain has TRBV29-1 and TRBJ2-3, with a possible D match to TRBD1 (6 bases). Germline V gene sequence: CDR1 SQVTM, CDR2 ANQGSEA. V was pared by 7 bases and J by 1 base, with 15 bases between. This CDR3 contains 14 residues. The DNA for the CDR3 is TGCAGCGGACTGAAGACAGGAGGCACAGATACGCAGTATTTT. Translation: CSGLKTGGTDTQYF.

About this clonotype: This clone may be a read error of a much larger clone one base away. The chain couples TRBV29-1 to TRBJ2-2, with 14 bases that match TRBD2. Per germline, CDR1 SQVTM and CDR2 ANQGSEA. The CDR3 sequence is 18 residues long. Here the CDR3 reads CGVEVRGLAGAADGELFF. The CDR3 DNA follows: TGCGGCGTTGAAGTGCGGGGACTAGCGGGGGCCGCCGACGGGGAGCTGTTTTTT.

V and J are TRBV7-2 and TRBJ2-7, with a possible D match to TRBD1 (6 bases). This CDR3 comprises 15 residues. CDR1 SGHTA and CDR2 FQGNSA come from the germline V gene. V shed 1 base and J shed 2 bases, with 12 bases lying between them. The CDR3 nucleotides are TGTGCCAGCAGCTTAGTTTCGAGACAGGCCTACGAGCAGTACTTC. Its translation is CASSLVSRQAYEQYF.

This clonotype was picked up many times. The chain employs TRBV14 and TRBJ2-2; perhaps TRBD2 as D (6 bases). V gave up 4 bases and J gave up 3 bases, with 9 bases separating them. The germline CDR1 and CDR2 sequences are SGHDN and FVKESK. The CDR3 covers 14 residues. The CDR3 coding sequence is TGTGCCAGCAGCCCTTGGGAGGACACCGGGGAGCTGTTTTTT. Amino acid sequence: CASSPWEDTGELFF.

The chain has TRBV6-1 and TRBJ2-7; D is unclear. CDR1 is MNHNS and CDR2 is SASEGT in the germline V gene. V was clipped by 3 bases and J by 3 bases, with 9 bases between them. The CDR3 consists of 13 residues. The CDR3 reads CASSDALYYEQYF. CDR3 DNA: TGTGCCAGCAGTGACGCCCTTTACTACGAGCAGTACTTC.

This clonotype was recorded at least ten times. The chain couples TRBV27 to TRBJ1-5, with D possibly being TRBD1 (6 bases). Trimming cost V 6 bases and J 4 bases, with 19 bases left between them. CDR3 length: 16 residues. Looked up from germline, CDR1 is MNHEY and CDR2 is SMNVEV (reference sequence). CDR3 protein: CASRVLGQGQNQPQHF. The CDR3 coding sequence is TGTGCCAGCAGAGTTTTGGGGCAGGGACAAAATCAGCCCCAGCATTTT.

J is TRBJ2-5 and V is TRBV6-5; D unclear. Per the germline V gene, CDR1 is MNHEY and CDR2 is SVGAGI. The CDR3 sequence is 11 residues long. Trimming stripped 5 bases from V and 4 bases from J, with 5 bases between. The CDR3 loop reads CASSTAETQYF. The DNA of the CDR3 is TGTGCCAGCAGTACCGCAGAGACCCAGTACTTC.

This clonotype showed up just a few times. The chain is built from TRBV12-3 or TRBV12-4 and TRBJ2-3; either TRBD1 or TRBD2 may fit D (5 bases each). This CDR3 contains 14 residues. Between the trimmed V and J ends, which lost 3 bases and 2 bases, there was a span of 9 bases. The chain's CDR3 is CASSFGGFTDTQYF. CDR3 DNA sequence: TGTGCCAGCAGTTTTGGGGGTTTCACAGATACGCAGTATTTT.

Many counts were recorded for this clonotype. V is TRBV3-1 and J is TRBJ1-5, with D unresolved. Trimming pared 1 base from V and 4 bases from J, leaving 8 bases between. The CDR3 consists of 14 residues. Germline CDR1 is LGHDT and CDR2 is YNNKEL (reference sequence). CDR3 residues: CASSQGAVNQPQHF. CDR3 nucleotides: TGTGCCAGCAGCCAAGGGGCAGTGAATCAGCCCCAGCATTTT.

This clonotype was counted many times. V gene TRBV5-1 combines with J gene TRBJ1-1; no clear D. V was clipped by 1 base and J by 2 bases, with 9 bases between them. The germline CDR1 and CDR2 sequences are SGHRS and YFSETQ. CDR3 length: 14 residues. The DNA for the CDR3 is TGCGCCAGCAGCTTGTACCGGGGAAACACTGAAGCTTTCTTT. This codes for CASSLYRGNTEAFF.

The rearrangement joins TRBV6-2 or TRBV6-3 to TRBJ2-3, with TRBD2 matching 11 bases. CDR1 is MNHEY, CDR2 SVGEGT, per germline. V lost 2 bases and J lost 1; bases outside the gene matches: 5. The length of the CDR3 is 17 residues. CDR3 coding DNA: TGTGCCAGCAGTTACCTGGGGACTAGCGGTCGCACAGATACGCAGTATTTT. It is translated as CASSYLGTSGRTDTQYF.

In this sample, this clonotype turned up many times. This chain connects TRBV7-9 to TRBJ1-4; tentatively, D is TRBD1 (5 bases). The germline V and J ends were trimmed by 1 base and 4 bases, with 16 bases remaining between them. The CDR3 sequence is 17 residues long. Germline loops: CDR1 SEHNR, CDR2 FQNEAQ (reference sequence). The CDR3 DNA is TGTGCCAGCAGCTTAGTTGAACAGGTCGACTTTAATGAAAAACTGTTTTTT. Translating it yields CASSLVEQVDFNEKLFF. Combining the CDR3 with reference TRBV7-9 and TRBJ1-4 gives the whole variable domain DTGVSQNPRHKITKRGQNVTFRCDPISEHNRLYWYRQTLGQGPEFLTYFQNEAQLEKSRLLSDRFSAERPKGSFSTLEIQRTEQGDSAMYLCASSLVEQVDFNEKLFFGSGTQLSVL.

There are many counts of this clonotype. CDR3 in amino acids: CASSQEILYEQYF. CDR3 in DNA: TGTGCCAGCAGCCAAGAAATCCTCTACGAGCAGTACTTC. The gene calls are TRBV3-1 and TRBJ2-7, with unresolved D. In germline, CDR1 is LGHDT, CDR2 YNNKEL (reference sequence). Trimming stripped 0 bases from V and 3 bases from J, with 6 bases between. The CDR3 spans 13 residues.

This clonotype was found many times. The chain couples TRBV6-2 or TRBV6-3 to TRBJ2-7, with D possibly TRBD2 on 5 matching bases. The germline V gene has CDR1 MNHEY and CDR2 SVGEGT. The V and J ends lost 2 bases and 1 base respectively, with 15 bases between them. CDR3 length: 16 amino acids. Here the CDR3 reads CASSYPQTRGSYEQYF. In DNA form, the CDR3 reads TGTGCCAGCAGTTACCCGCAAACCCGGGGATCCTACGAGCAGTACTTC.